One T cell receptor beta chain is described in this entry. The antigen remains unidentified. This entry is derived from a study of T cell responses to AZD1222 COVID-19 vaccine. This table comes from immunoSEQ multiplex PCR, and its TCRdb copy is limited to in-frame clones, with some not included. Of some 200,000 clones in the sample, approximately 94% were seen once. The CDR3 contains 12 residues. Germline V lookup: CDR1 GTSNPN, CDR2 SVGIG (reference sequence). V gave up 5 bases and J gave up 10 bases, with 17 bases separating them. General study findings and limits: Two doses of AZD1222 preceded a rise in Spike-specific TCR breadth and depth.

The chain carries TRBV30 and TRBJ1-1, with TRBD1 as a possible D gene (6 bases). This TCR was recovered from an adult who received the MenACWY meningococcal vaccine as a control. The starting material was peripheral blood, obtained 28 days after the second dose of the MenACWY control vaccine. This chain's CDR3 is CAWGGPRGVAFF. In DNA, the CDR3 is TGTGCCTGGGGAGGCCCCAGGGGAGTAGCTTTCTTT. Based on the CDR3 plus reference TRBV30 and TRBJ1-1, the full variable domain is SQTIHQWPATLVQPVGSPLSLECTVEGTSNPNLYWYRQAAGRGLQLLFYSVGIGQISSEVPQNLSASRPQDRQFILSSKKLLLSDSGFYLCAWGGPRGVAFFGQGTRLTVV.